The source of this T cell receptor beta chain is a study of shared clonotypes between healthy human individuals. The CDR3 sequence is 12 residues long. Germline CDR1 reads SGHTA; CDR2 reads FQGNSA. The V gene lost 4 bases and the J gene lost 7 bases, with 10 bases spanning the gap. Caucasian adults living in Nashville, Tennessee, provided all samples. This clone has only a few counts. Original processing notes: Owing to the provision of junction-only sequences devoid of quality scores by immunoSEQ, filtering differed. Produced via immunoSEQ multiplex PCR; TCRdb's table is partial and in-frame only. V, J and clone size are taken as reported in that table, and D and trimming were inferred from the DNA itself. The sample lists about 110,000 clones, just over 65% seen once, with around 25% in the top ten.

The chain couples TRBV7-2 to TRBJ1-1; no firm D call. This clonotype originated in a woman aged 25 to 39 in good health. Input material: memory CD8+ T cells sorted from blood. The subset denotes: CD45RO+ cells pooled with CCR7-negative TemRA cells. CDR3 DNA: TGTGCCAGCAGCTACCGGTTGGGTGAAGCTTTCTTT. Amino acid sequence: CASSYRLGEAFF.